This T cell receptor (beta chain) was profiled in a study of OX40 agonist ivuxolimab in advanced cancers. In germline, CDR1 is MNHEY, CDR2 SMNVEV (reference sequence). Between the trimmed V and J ends, which lost 5 bases and 1 base, there was a span of 6 bases. CDR3 length: 12 amino acids. Assay: immunoSEQ multiplex PCR; the TCRdb copy retains only in-frame clones and omits some. The sample lists 77,000 or so clones, more than 90% occurring once. In regard to this clone: Antigen unknown. The sample carries other DNA sequences with the same CDR3.

Study-wide points: The mean number of expanded clones was higher in CD8+ T cells than in CD4+. Clonal expansion in partial responders at 0.1-3.0 mg/kg ranked among the lowest.

The material was CD4+ or CD8+ T cells sorted from blood, obtained in a trial of the OX40 agonist ivuxolimab. The chain recombines TRBV27 with TRBJ2-7; D is undetermined. This TCR came from an adult with an advanced solid tumor such as melanoma, head and neck, liver or kidney cancer. CDR3 nucleotides: TGTGCCAGCAGTCCCGGGTCCTACGAGCAGTACTTC. As protein: CASSPGSYEQYF.